Many counts were recorded for the clone carrying this T cell receptor (beta chain). Its antigen is unknown. This sample was included in a study of blood T cells in healthy people across ages. Notes on the study in general: Bulk PBMC profiling left naive and antigen-experienced comparisons inconclusive.

The CDR3 sequence is 16 residues long. Germline trimming cut 10 bases from V and 7 bases from J; bases unmatched to any gene: 21. Germline CDR1 ENHRY, CDR2 SYGVKD. Through a sample-barcoded 5' primer and a J-beta primer mix, a second PCR was run for about 6 to 11 cycles. Each cDNA molecule, via a template-switch adaptor with 12 random nucleotides, was tagged. One entry per CDR3 protein, called by TCRdb with MiXCR from the 5' RACE reads. This sample has 650,000 to 1,000,000 distinct CDR3 sequences; around 50% occur once, and the top ten carry around 18%. This receptor was obtained from a man older than 75 in good health. Sequencing used blood. This rearrangement joins TRBV10-3 to TRBJ2-7; 8 nucleotides align to TRBD2. Written as DNA, the CDR3 is TGTGCCACCCGTCTCGGAGCGGGAGCAGCCGTTGATGAGCAGTACTTC. Its translation is CATRLGAGAAVDEQYF.